The 2 T cell receptor beta chains given below trace back to one sample, sequenced in a study of cytomegalovirus exposure and HLA in healthy donors. Some clones are missing from TCRdb's copy, which holds only in-frame ones; the method was immunoSEQ multiplex PCR. The table has a few hundred thousand clones, about 86% seen once. Sequencing was carried out using PBMCs. These receptors all stem from a woman aged 18-29 years in good health and CMV-seronegative.

This clone has a single count. Here the CDR3 DNA reads TGTGCCAGCAGCTTGTTAGCAGGGTACCAAGAGACCCAGTACTTC. Its translation: CASSLLAGYQETQYF. The chain combines TRBV5-6 with TRBJ2-5; possible D gene TRBD1, 5 bases. Germline assignment: CDR1 SGHDT and CDR2 YYEEEE. The CDR3 sequence is 15 residues long. V shed 1 base and J shed 0 bases, with 10 bases lying between them.

This chain links TRBV6-5 with TRBJ2-5, with D tentatively TRBD2 (7 bases). The CDR3 runs 14 residues. Trimming left V 2 bases short and J 1 base short, with 8 bases between. The germline V gene has CDR1 MNHEY and CDR2 SVGAGI. CDR3 residues: CASSYGGAQETQYF. The CDR3 DNA follows: TGTGCCAGCAGTTACGGGGGGGCCCAAGAGACCCAGTACTTC.